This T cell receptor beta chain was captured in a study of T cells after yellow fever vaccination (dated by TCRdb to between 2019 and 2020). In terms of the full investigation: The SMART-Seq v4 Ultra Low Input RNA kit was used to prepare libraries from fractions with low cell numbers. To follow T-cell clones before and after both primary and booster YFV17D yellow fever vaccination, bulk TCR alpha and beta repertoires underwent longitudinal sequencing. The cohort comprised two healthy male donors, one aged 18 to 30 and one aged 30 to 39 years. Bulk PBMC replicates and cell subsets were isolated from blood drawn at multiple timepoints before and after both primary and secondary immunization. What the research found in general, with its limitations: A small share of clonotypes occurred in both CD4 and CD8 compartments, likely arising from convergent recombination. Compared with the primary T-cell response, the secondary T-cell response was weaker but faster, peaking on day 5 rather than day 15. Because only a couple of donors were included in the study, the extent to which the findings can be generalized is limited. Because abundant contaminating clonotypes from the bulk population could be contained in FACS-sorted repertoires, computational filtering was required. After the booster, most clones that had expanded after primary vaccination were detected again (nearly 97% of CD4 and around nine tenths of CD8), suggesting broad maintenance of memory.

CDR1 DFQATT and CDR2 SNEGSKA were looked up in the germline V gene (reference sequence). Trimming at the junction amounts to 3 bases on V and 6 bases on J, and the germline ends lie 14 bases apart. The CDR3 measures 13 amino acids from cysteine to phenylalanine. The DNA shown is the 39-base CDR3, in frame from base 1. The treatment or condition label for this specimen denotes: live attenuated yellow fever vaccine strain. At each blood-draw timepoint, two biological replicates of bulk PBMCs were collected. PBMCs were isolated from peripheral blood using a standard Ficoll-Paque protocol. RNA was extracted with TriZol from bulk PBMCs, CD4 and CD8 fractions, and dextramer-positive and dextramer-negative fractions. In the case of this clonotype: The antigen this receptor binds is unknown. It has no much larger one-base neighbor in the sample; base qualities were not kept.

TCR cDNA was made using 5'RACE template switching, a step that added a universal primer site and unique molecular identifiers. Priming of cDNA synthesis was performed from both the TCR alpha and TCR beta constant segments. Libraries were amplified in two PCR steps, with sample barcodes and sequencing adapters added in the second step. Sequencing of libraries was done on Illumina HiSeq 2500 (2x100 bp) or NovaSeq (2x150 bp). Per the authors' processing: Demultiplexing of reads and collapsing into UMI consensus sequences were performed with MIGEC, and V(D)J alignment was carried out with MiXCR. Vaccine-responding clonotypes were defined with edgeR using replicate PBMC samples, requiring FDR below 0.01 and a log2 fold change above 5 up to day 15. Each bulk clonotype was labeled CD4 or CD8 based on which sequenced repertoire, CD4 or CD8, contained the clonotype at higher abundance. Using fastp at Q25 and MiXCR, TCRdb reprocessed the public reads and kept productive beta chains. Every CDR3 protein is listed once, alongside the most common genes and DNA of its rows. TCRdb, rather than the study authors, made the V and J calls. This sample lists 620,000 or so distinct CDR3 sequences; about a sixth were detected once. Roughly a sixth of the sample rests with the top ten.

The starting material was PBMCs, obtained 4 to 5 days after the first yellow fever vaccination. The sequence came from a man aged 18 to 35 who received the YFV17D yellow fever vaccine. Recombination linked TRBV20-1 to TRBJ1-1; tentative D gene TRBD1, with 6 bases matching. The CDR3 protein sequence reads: CSASSRGGAEAFF. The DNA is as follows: TGCAGTGCTAGCAGCAGGGGAGGGGCTGAAGCTTTCTTT.